This T cell receptor beta chain was sequenced in a study of cytomegalovirus exposure and HLA in healthy donors. The PCR was carried out with 60 Vbeta primers and 13 Jbeta primers. The data were produced by immunoSEQ multiplex PCR, yet TCRdb's version contains in-frame clones alone and is incomplete. The data contain over 120,000 clones, roughly 82% of them singletons. CDR3 length: 16 residues. In germline, CDR1 is SNHLY, CDR2 FYNNEI. Trimming removed 2 bases from V and 6 bases from J, with 19 bases in between. The specimen sequenced was PBMCs. The gene calls are TRBV2 and TRBJ1-2; D perhaps matches TRBD1 (6 bases). The receptor was derived from a man aged 30-40 years in good health and CMV-seronegative. The CDR3 reads CASSEWGGGSEDGYTF. CDR3 nucleotides: TGTGCCAGCAGTGAATGGGGGGGCGGCTCCGAGGATGGCTACACCTTC.